The sequence of this T cell receptor beta chain was determined in a study of blood T cells in healthy people across ages. On the study more broadly: Capture via template switching afforded approximately one barcoded beta molecule per two T cells.

The CDR3 is 14 amino acids. V was cut by 1 base and J by 1 base, with 8 bases left in between. CDR1 and CDR2 (germline): SQVTM, ANQGSEA. Together with a sample-barcoded 5' primer, a J-beta primer mix was included in a second PCR lasting about 7 to 11 cycles. TCRdb re-called the 5' RACE reads with MiXCR, one entry per CDR3 protein. The sample has 1.5 million to 1.8 million distinct CDR3 sequences, approximately 43% seen once. This clonotype was sampled from a woman aged 18-35 years in good health. The V gene is TRBV29-1, the J gene TRBJ2-1; D ambiguous. The sequenced material came from blood. The CDR3 reads CSVEVRKSYNEQFF. In nucleotides, the CDR3 is TGCAGCGTTGAAGTCAGGAAATCCTACAATGAGCAGTTCTTC.